Listed below are T cell receptor beta chains from one sample, sequenced in a study of control samples from healthy donors and cancer patients. The table came from immunoSEQ multiplex PCR; TCRdb's copy has only in-frame clones and leaves some out. The sample holds 120,000 or so clones, approximately 90% seen once. Source material: blood. The origin of the receptors is a woman between 18 and 30 years old in good health. Both conserved end residues are part of each CDR3. D genes are given only for firm matches. Not all rows give a size; the values are once, few, many and, for expanded clones, a class.

abundance	v_gene	len	d_gene	j_gene	CDR3aa	CDR3nt
-	TRBV24-1	17	TRBD2	TRBJ2-3	CATSDLHSGGAPDTQYF	TGTGCCACCAGTGATTTGCATAGCGGGGGGGCCCCAGATACGCAGTATTTT
-	TRBV3-1/TRBV3-2	16	-	TRBJ2-2	CASSLYGGGNTGELFF	TGTGCCAGCAGCCTGTACGGCGGGGGCAACACCGGGGAGCTGTTTTTT
-	TRBV19	15	-	TRBJ1-2	CASSISDSFNYGYTF	TGTGCCAGTAGTATCTCGGACAGCTTTAACTATGGCTACACCTTC
-	TRBV19	16	-	TRBJ1-5	CASKTIARGSLEPQHF	TGTGCCAGTAAAACCATAGCCAGGGGATCCCTCGAGCCCCAGCATTTT
-	TRBV13	15	-	TRBJ2-7	CASSLASGVDYEQYF	TGTGCCAGCAGCTTAGCGTCGGGGGTGGACTACGAGCAGTACTTC
-	TRBV11-2	15	TRBD1	TRBJ2-4	CASREGQGAKNIQYF	TGTGCCAGCAGGGAGGGACAGGGGGCCAAAAACATTCAGTACTTC
-	TRBV5-6	16	TRBD2	TRBJ2-3	CASSLMRTSGGHTQYF	TGTGCCAGCAGCTTGATGAGGACTAGCGGGGGACATACGCAGTATTTT
-	TRBV19	17	TRBD1	TRBJ1-2	CASSIDPDREFFYGYTF	TGTGCCAGTAGTATAGACCCGGACAGGGAGTTTTTCTATGGCTACACCTTC
-	TRBV27	15	TRBD1	TRBJ2-3	CASSKTGGYTDTQYF	TGTGCCAGCAGTAAGACAGGGGGGTACACAGATACGCAGTATTTT
-	TRBV6-5	14	-	TRBJ1-1	CASSYTGIRTEAFF	TGTGCCAGCAGTTACACAGGGATACGGACTGAAGCTTTCTTT
-	TRBV28	13	-	TRBJ1-5	CASSLDGYQPQHF	TGTGCCAGCAGTTTAGATGGTTATCAGCCCCAGCATTTT
-	TRBV19	9	-	TRBJ2-1	CATRCEQFF	TGTGCCACCCGATGCGAGCAGTTCTTC
-	TRBV2	15	-	TRBJ1-4	CASSETGATNEKLFF	TGTGCCAGCAGTGAAACAGGCGCAACTAATGAAAAACTGTTTTTT
-	TRBV9	14	-	TRBJ1-3	CASSHPHSGNTIYF	TGTGCCAGCAGCCACCCTCACTCTGGAAACACCATATATTTT
-	TRBV4-1	14	-	TRBJ2-5	CASSQSAGKETQYF	TGCGCCAGCAGCCAATCGGCGGGCAAAGAGACCCAGTACTTC
-	TRBV6-1	15	-	TRBJ1-4	CASSEWPSRGEKLFF	TGTGCCAGCAGTGAATGGCCTTCTCGGGGTGAAAAACTGTTTTTT
-	TRBV29-1	13	-	TRBJ2-5	CSVEVDLWETQYF	TGCAGCGTTGAAGTTGATTTGTGGGAGACCCAGTACTTC
-	TRBV11-1	13	-	TRBJ2-7	CASSPTAGYEQYF	TGTGCCAGCAGCCCTACTGCGGGGTACGAGCAGTACTTC
-	TRBV29-1	13	-	TRBJ1-1	CSVTDGGYTEAFF	TGCAGCGTTACCGACGGTGGGTACACTGAAGCTTTCTTT
-	TRBV7-2	14	TRBD1	TRBJ1-5	CASSLGTGNQPQHF	TGTGCCAGCAGCTTAGGGACAGGTAATCAGCCCCAGCATTTT
-	TRBV4-3	16	-	TRBJ1-1	CASSQDLVGVNTEAFF	TGCGCCAGCAGCCAAGATTTAGTCGGTGTGAACACTGAAGCTTTCTTT
-	TRBV7-9	14	-	TRBJ1-2	CASSPPSGGYGYTF	TGTGCCAGCAGCCCGCCCTCAGGAGGCTATGGCTACACCTTC
-	TRBV5-8	18	-	TRBJ1-5	CASSLRLVGGWGNQPQHF	TGTGCCAGCAGCTTAAGACTTGTCGGGGGCTGGGGCAATCAGCCCCAGCATTTT
few	TRBV24-1	14	-	TRBJ2-1	CATKSGPSLNEQFF	TGTGCCACCAAATCAGGACCCTCTCTCAATGAGCAGTTCTTC
-	TRBV7-2	15	TRBD1	TRBJ2-3	CASSPGTGYKDTQYF	TGTGCCAGCAGCCCCGGGACAGGGTACAAAGATACGCAGTATTTT
-	TRBV6-6	15	-	TRBJ1-2	CASSYSGVSMDGYTF	TGTGCCAGCAGTTATTCAGGGGTATCTATGGACGGCTACACCTTC
-	TRBV7-6	16	-	TRBJ2-2	CASSSFMGVNTGELFF	TGTGCCAGCAGCTCATTTATGGGTGTAAACACCGGGGAGCTGTTTTTT
-	TRBV7-2	16	TRBD1	TRBJ1-3	CASSLALTGVGNTIYF	TGTGCCAGCAGCTTAGCACTGACAGGGGTAGGAAACACCATATATTTT
-	TRBV6-6	16	-	TRBJ2-7	CASSPRGLAASEEQYF	TGTGCCAGCAGTCCCCGGGGGCTAGCGGCGTCTGAAGAGCAGTACTTC
-	TRBV5-1	14	-	TRBJ1-1	CASSLVTGPTEAFF	TGCGCCAGCAGCTTGGTTACAGGGCCCACTGAAGCTTTCTTT
-	TRBV2	17	-	TRBJ1-4	CASTPPAVGLSSEKLFF	TGTGCCAGCACCCCGCCCGCAGTAGGATTGTCGAGTGAAAAACTGTTTTTT
-	TRBV7-6	13	-	TRBJ1-1	CASSRTGKTEAFF	TGTGCCAGCAGCCGTACAGGGAAGACTGAAGCTTTCTTT